The 13 T cell receptor beta chains below all came from one sample that was sequenced in a study of blood T cell repertoires in COVID-19. Sequenced by immunoSEQ multiplex PCR; TCRdb stores in-frame clones only, minus some. The sample records around 130,000 clones, roughly 83% being singletons. Sequencing was carried out using peripheral blood. The source of these receptors is a woman aged 50 to 60 with acute or convalescent COVID-19.

The chain uses TRBV11-2 and TRBJ2-3, with 9 bases identical to TRBD1. Trimming at V came to 1 base and at J to 1 base, leaving 3 bases not matched to a gene. The germline V gene encodes CDR1 SGHAT and CDR2 FQNNGV. CDR3 length: 16 residues. CDR3 bases: TGTGCCAGCAGCTTAGGGTGGGACAGGGGCACAGATACGCAGTATTTT. The encoded protein is CASSLGWDRGTDTQYF.

The chain carries TRBV19 and TRBJ1-5, with D tentatively TRBD1 (5 bases). V was pared by 4 bases and J by 2 bases, with 12 bases between. The CDR3 spans 15 residues. CDR1 and CDR2 (germline): LNHDA, SQIVND (reference sequence). The CDR3 DNA reads TGTGCCAGTAGTAGGGGTTGGGGCGGCAATCAGCCCCAGCATTTT. Translating it yields CASSRGWGGNQPQHF.

The CDR3 sequence: CASSMNANYNEKLFF. The DNA of the CDR3 is TGTGCCAGTAGTATGAACGCCAACTATAATGAAAAACTGTTTTTT. V and J are TRBV19 and TRBJ1-4; D gene unclear. V lost 3 bases, J lost 4 bases, and 12 bases lay in between. The CDR3 is 15 amino acids. The germline V gene encodes CDR1 LNHDA and CDR2 SQIVND (reference sequence).

The table lists this clone with a few counts. This rearrangement joins TRBV7-9 to TRBJ1-1; 10 nucleotides align to TRBD1. Germline trimming cut 5 bases from V and 3 bases from J; bases unmatched to any gene: 6. This CDR3 is 15 amino acids long. Per the germline V gene, CDR1 is SEHNR and CDR2 is FQNEAQ (reference sequence). The CDR3, as DNA: TGTGCCAGCAGCCCTAAGACAGGGGGCTACACTGAAGCTTTCTTT. Translated, it gives CASSPKTGGYTEAFF.

This clone showed up many times. The chain joins TRBV30 to TRBJ1-4; D gene ambiguous. V shed 1 base and J shed 7 bases, with 7 bases lying between them. The CDR3 runs to 12 residues. The germline V gene has CDR1 GTSNPN and CDR2 SVGIG (reference sequence). CDR3 protein: CAWSGSSEKLFF. CDR3 coding DNA: TGTGCCTGGAGTGGTTCGTCTGAAAAACTGTTTTTT.

The rearrangement joins TRBV27 to TRBJ1-6; no definite D call. Trimming left V 5 bases short and J 5 bases short, with 16 bases between. The CDR3 length is 16 residues. Germline V gene data show CDR1 as MNHEY and CDR2 as SMNVEV (reference sequence). CDR3 sequence reads: CASSATRARNNSPLHF. The CDR3 DNA sequence: TGTGCCAGCAGTGCAACGAGGGCGCGGAATAATTCACCCCTCCACTTT.

This clone appeared once. The chain combines TRBV4-2 with TRBJ2-2; perhaps TRBD2 as D (8 bases). The CDR3 is 19 amino acids. Germline CDR1 is LGHNA and CDR2 is YNFKEQ. V was pared by 0 bases and J by 4 bases, with 21 bases between. DNA for the CDR3: TGTGCCAGCAGCCAAGATCTTAGCGGGGCGTACAGGGGCACCGGGGAGCTGTTTTTT. Protein sequence: CASSQDLSGAYRGTGELFF.

The J gene is TRBJ1-4, the V gene TRBV15, with D possibly matching TRBD1 (5 bases). Germline-derived CDR1 and CDR2 are LNHNV and YYDKDF (reference sequence). This CDR3 region has 16 residues. V was trimmed by 0 bases and J by 2 bases, leaving 10 bases between them. This chain's CDR3 is CATSREHRNTNEKLFF. Written as DNA, the CDR3 is TGTGCCACCAGCAGAGAACACAGGAACACTAATGAAAAACTGTTTTTT.

Worth noting for this clone: Different DNA sequences within this sample yield the same CDR3. The chain combines TRBV24-1 with TRBJ2-1, with D perhaps matching TRBD1 (6 bases). This CDR3 spans 15 amino acids. Trimming left V 4 bases short and J 1 base short, with 10 bases between. Germline V CDR1 and CDR2: KGHDR, SFDVKD. Here the CDR3 reads CATSDQTGSYNEQFF. The CDR3, as DNA: TGTGCCACCAGTGACCAGACAGGTTCCTACAATGAGCAGTTCTTC.

This chain connects TRBV6-1 to TRBJ1-5; maybe TRBD1 (5 bases). The CDR3 sequence is 15 residues long. In germline, CDR1 is MNHNS, CDR2 SASEGT. V was cut by 3 bases and J by 6 bases, with 15 bases left in between. CDR3 loop: CASSDMGLRGQPQHF. The CDR3 nucleotides read TGTGCCAGCAGTGACATGGGACTTCGGGGTCAGCCCCAGCATTTT.

This chain links TRBV2 with TRBJ2-2; 8 bases match TRBD1. The CDR3 runs 15 residues. Germline V gene lookup returns CDR1 SNHLY and CDR2 FYNNEI. V was clipped by 6 bases and J by 5 bases; unmatched bases: 8. The CDR3 sequence is CASRQGETVTGELFF. CDR3 bases: TGTGCCAGCAGACAGGGGGAGACGGTAACCGGGGAGCTGTTTTTT.

The chain links TRBV5-1 to TRBJ2-7; D perhaps matches TRBD1 (7 bases). Trimming stripped 0 bases from V and 6 bases from J, with 16 bases between. The CDR3 extends over 15 amino acids. Looked up from germline, CDR1 is SGHRS and CDR2 is YFSETQ. CDR3 coding DNA: TGCGCCAGCAGCTTGGGCGTTAACAGGGGAGGCGAGCAGTACTTC. It yields the protein CASSLGVNRGGEQYF.

The rearrangement uses TRBV18 and TRBJ1-1, with a possible D match to TRBD1 (5 bases). Germline V gene sequence: CDR1 KGHSH, CDR2 LQKENI. Trimming removed 3 bases at V and 1 base at J, with 6 bases between. The CDR3 length is 13 residues. The CDR3 here is CASSPGANTEAFF. CDR3 DNA sequence: TGTGCCAGCTCACCTGGGGCGAACACTGAAGCTTTCTTT.